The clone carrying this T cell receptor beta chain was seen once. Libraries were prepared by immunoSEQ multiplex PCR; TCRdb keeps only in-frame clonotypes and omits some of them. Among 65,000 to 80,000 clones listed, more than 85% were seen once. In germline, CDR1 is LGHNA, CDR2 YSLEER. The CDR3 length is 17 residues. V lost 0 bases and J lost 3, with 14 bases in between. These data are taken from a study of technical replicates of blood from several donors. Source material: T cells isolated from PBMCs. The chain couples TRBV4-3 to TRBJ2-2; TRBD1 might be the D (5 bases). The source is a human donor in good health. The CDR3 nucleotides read TGCGCCAGCAGCCAAGATGTAGGGGCCACTTACACCGGGGAGCTGTTTTTT. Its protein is CASSQDVGATYTGELFF.